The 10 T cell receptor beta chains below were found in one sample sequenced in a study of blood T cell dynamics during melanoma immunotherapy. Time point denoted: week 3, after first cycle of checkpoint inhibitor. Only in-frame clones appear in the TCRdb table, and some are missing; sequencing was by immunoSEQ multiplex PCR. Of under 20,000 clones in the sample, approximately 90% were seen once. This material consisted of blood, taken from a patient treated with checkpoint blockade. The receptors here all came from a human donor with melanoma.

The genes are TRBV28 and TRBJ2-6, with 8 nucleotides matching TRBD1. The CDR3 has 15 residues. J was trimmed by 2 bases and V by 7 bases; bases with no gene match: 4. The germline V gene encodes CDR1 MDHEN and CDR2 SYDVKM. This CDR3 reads CASTLRGPGANVLTF. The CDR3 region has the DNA TGTGCCAGCACCCTCAGGGGGCCTGGGGCCAACGTCCTGACTTTC.

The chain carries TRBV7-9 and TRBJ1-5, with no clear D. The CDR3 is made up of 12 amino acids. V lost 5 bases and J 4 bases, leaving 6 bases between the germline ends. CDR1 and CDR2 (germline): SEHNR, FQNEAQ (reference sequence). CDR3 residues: CASSAWNQPQHF. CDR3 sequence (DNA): TGTGCCAGCAGCGCCTGGAATCAGCCCCAGCATTTT.

CDR3 nucleotide sequence: TGTGCCAGTAGTATAGTAATCGGGGAGCTGTTTTTT. Its protein product is CASSIVIGELFF. The rearrangement links TRBV19 to TRBJ2-2; unclear D gene. The CDR3 is 12 amino acids. V lost 1 base and J 7 bases, leaving 4 bases between the germline ends. Germline CDR1 reads LNHDA; CDR2 reads SQIVND (reference sequence).

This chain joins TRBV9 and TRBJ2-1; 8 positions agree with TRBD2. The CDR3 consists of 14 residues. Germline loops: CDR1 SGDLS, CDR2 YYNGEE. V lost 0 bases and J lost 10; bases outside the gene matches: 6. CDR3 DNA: TGTGCCAGCAGCGTAGGGGGTAGCGGGAACGAGCAGTTCTTC. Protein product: CASSVGGSGNEQFF.

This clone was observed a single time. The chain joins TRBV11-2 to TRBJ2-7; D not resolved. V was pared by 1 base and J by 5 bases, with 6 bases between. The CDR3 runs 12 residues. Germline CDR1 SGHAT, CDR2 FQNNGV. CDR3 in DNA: TGTGCCAGCAGCTTAGGGTCTAACGAGCAGTACTTC. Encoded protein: CASSLGSNEQYF.

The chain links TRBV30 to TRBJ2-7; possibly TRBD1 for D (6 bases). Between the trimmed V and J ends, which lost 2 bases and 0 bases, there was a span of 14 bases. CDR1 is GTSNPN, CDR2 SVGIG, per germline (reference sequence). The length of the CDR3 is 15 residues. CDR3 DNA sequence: TGTGCCTGGAGTCACGGGACACCGAGCTCCTACGAGCAGTACTTC. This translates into CAWSHGTPSSYEQYF.

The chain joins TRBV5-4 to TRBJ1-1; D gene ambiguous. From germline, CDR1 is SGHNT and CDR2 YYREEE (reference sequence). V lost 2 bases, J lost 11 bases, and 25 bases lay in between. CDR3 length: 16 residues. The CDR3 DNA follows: TGTGCCAGCAGCTTCTACAGCCCACGGGATCGGGGTAAGGCTTTCTTT. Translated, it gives CASSFYSPRDRGKAFF.

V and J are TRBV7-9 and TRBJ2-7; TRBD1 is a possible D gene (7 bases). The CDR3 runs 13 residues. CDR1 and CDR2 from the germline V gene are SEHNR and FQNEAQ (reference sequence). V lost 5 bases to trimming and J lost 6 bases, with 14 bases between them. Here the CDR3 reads CASSHRQGLEQYF. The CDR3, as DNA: TGTGCCAGCAGCCATCGACAGGGACTCGAGCAGTACTTC.

The CDR3: CASSETLGTVYGYTF. CDR3 sequence (DNA): TGTGCCAGCAGTGAAACGTTAGGAACAGTCTATGGCTACACCTTC. The V gene is TRBV2, the J gene TRBJ1-2; D is undetermined. This CDR3 comprises 15 residues. CDR1 and CDR2 (germline): SNHLY, FYNNEI. The V and J ends lost 2 bases and 4 bases respectively, with 14 bases between them.

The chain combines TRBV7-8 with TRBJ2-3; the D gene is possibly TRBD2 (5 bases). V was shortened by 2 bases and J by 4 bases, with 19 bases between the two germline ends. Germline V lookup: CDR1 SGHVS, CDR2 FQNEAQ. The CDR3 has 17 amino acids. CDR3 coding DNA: TGTGCCAGCAGCTTATATCGGAACGGGAAGGAGGCAGATACGCAGTATTTT. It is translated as CASSLYRNGKEADTQYF.